Presented here are 8 T cell receptor beta chains from one specimen sequenced in a study of memory CD4+ T cells and cytomegalovirus serostatus. Measured with immunoSEQ multiplex PCR; TCRdb has only the in-frame clones, and not every one. The profile shows about 46,000 clones, under 80% of them singletons. Single viable CD3+CD4+CD8-CD45RO+ cells were sorted as the memory CD4+ T cells. The sample comprised memory CD4+ T cells from blood. The receptor set was obtained from an adult in good health and CMV-seronegative.

V is TRBV4-3 and J is TRBJ2-7, with D tentatively TRBD2 (6 bases). The CDR3 has 14 residues. V was shortened by 3 bases and J by 3 bases, with 12 bases between the two germline ends. In germline, CDR1 is LGHNA, CDR2 YSLEER. DNA of the CDR3: TGCGCCAGCAGCCAGTCGCTAGCGAGCTACGAGCAGTACTTC. It yields the protein CASSQSLASYEQYF.

This chain joins TRBV27 and TRBJ1-6; TRBD1 might be the D (6 bases). The V and J ends lost 5 bases and 9 bases respectively, with 14 bases between them. CDR1 MNHEY and CDR2 SMNVEV come from the germline V gene (reference sequence). CDR3 length equals 14 residues. CDR3 nucleotides: TGTGCCAGCAGTCAAAGGGGGGCCGGTTCACCCCTCCACTTT. This codes for CASSQRGAGSPLHF.

The J gene is TRBJ1-1, the V gene TRBV6-5, with D tentatively TRBD1 (5 bases). This CDR3 is built from 14 residues. The V and J ends lost 6 bases and 5 bases respectively, with 16 bases between them. In germline, CDR1 is MNHEY, CDR2 SVGAGI. Here the CDR3 reads CASSPGGLLTEAFF. CDR3 bases: TGTGCCAGCAGCCCCGGGGGGTTATTGACTGAAGCTTTCTTT.

This clone occurred once. This chain joins TRBV2 and TRBJ1-4, with 7 bases aligning to TRBD1. The CDR3 is made up of 15 amino acids. The trim removed 4 bases at V and 4 bases at J, leaving 6 bases unmatched. Looked up from germline, CDR1 is SNHLY and CDR2 is FYNNEI. CDR3 amino acids: CASSGPGQRNEKLFF. DNA for the CDR3: TGTGCCAGCAGTGGCCCGGGACAGCGTAATGAAAAACTGTTTTTT.

This sequence joins TRBV18 and TRBJ1-4; D is unresolved. This CDR3 spans 12 amino acids. CDR1 KGHSH and CDR2 LQKENI come from the germline V gene. The V gene lost 0 bases and the J gene lost 4 bases, with 0 bases spanning the gap. The CDR3 reads CASSPPNEKLFF. CDR3 in DNA: TGTGCCAGCTCACCACCTAATGAAAAACTGTTTTTT. The whole variable domain, filled in from reference TRBV18 and TRBJ1-4, reads NAGVMQNPRHLVRRRGQEARLRCSPMKGHSHVYWYRQLPEEGLKFMVYLQKENIIDESGMPKERFSAEFPKEGPSILRIQQVVRGDSAAYFCASSPPNEKLFFGSGTQLSVL.

V and J are TRBV6-5 and TRBJ2-7; D not certain. The CDR3 extends over 15 amino acids. The V gene's germline CDR1 is MNHEY and CDR2 SVGAGI. The V end lost 7 bases, the J end lost 2 bases, and 18 bases lay between the germline ends. The CDR3 loop reads CASKGGVLNPYEQYF. The CDR3 DNA sequence: TGTGCCAGCAAGGGTGGGGTTCTAAACCCCTACGAGCAGTACTTC.

This clone occurred a few times. This chain joins TRBV5-4 and TRBJ1-2; no definite D call. Germline lookup yields CDR1 SGHNT and CDR2 YYREEE (reference sequence). This CDR3 region has 15 residues. Trimming left V 4 bases short and J 5 bases short, with 18 bases between. CDR3 protein: CASSRYGEGRYGYTF. CDR3 sequence (DNA): TGTGCCAGCAGCCGATACGGGGAGGGTCGGTATGGCTACACCTTC.

The chain combines TRBV6-1 with TRBJ1-1; 7 bases line up with TRBD1. In germline, CDR1 is MNHNS, CDR2 SASEGT. With V trimmed by 2 bases and J by 4 bases, 4 bases remained unmatched. The CDR3 spans 14 residues. This chain's CDR3 is CASSENRGGTEAFF. Written as DNA, the CDR3 is TGTGCCAGCAGTGAAAACAGGGGTGGCACTGAAGCTTTCTTT.